This T cell receptor beta chain appears in the sequencing data of a study of blood T cell repertoires in COVID-19. Recruited during active infection, patients (from Seattle) were subsequently followed longitudinally. Per the original methods: Reference gene primer amplification gave nucleated cell count estimates. TCRdb's table, derived via immunoSEQ multiplex PCR, lists solely in-frame clones and lacks some. The DNA gave D and trimming, while V, J and clone size come from that table. The sample has over 450,000 clones; roughly 89% are singletons. V lost 1 base and J lost 10; bases outside the gene matches: 6. Germline CDR1 is SGHTA and CDR2 is FQGNSA. This CDR3 is 14 amino acids long.

The sequenced material came from peripheral blood. The chain combines TRBV7-2 with TRBJ2-1; 8 bases align to TRBD2. This clonotype was obtained from a man in his late teens or twenties with COVID-19, enrolled during active disease. The CDR3 coding sequence is TGTGCCAGCAGCTTAGACGGGGGGGCTAGGGAGCAGTTCTTC. Protein sequence: CASSLDGGAREQFF.